This entry describes one TCR beta chain. Its antigen is undetermined. Described treatment: roughly ten-day PBMC culture with coronavirus spike peptide pools or control peptides (ViraFEST assay). The sample comes from a study of vaccination and CD4 T cells after COVID-19. This CDR3 is built from 16 residues. The germline V gene encodes CDR1 SGHTA and CDR2 FQGNSA. Trimming took 1 base from V and 3 from J, leaving 10 bases between them. Cultured CD4+ T cell DNA was sequenced using the Oncomine TCR Beta short-read assay. TCRdb called the PCR reads again in MiXCR, with one record for every CDR3 protein. The table has about 13,000 distinct CDR3 sequences, around 56% seen once.

The chain has TRBV7-2 and TRBJ1-6, with a tentative D call TRBD1 (5 bases). This TCR was sampled from a human donor with COVID-19. The source material was cultured CD4+ T cells from blood, sampled after SARS-CoV-2 vaccination. The CDR3 protein is CASSLGQLGYNSPLHF. Here the CDR3 DNA reads TGTGCCAGCAGCTTAGGACAGTTAGGCTATAATTCACCCCTCCACTTT.